This T cell receptor (beta chain) was obtained from a study of blood T cell repertoires in COVID-19. Study context: Whether acute or convalescent, the COVID-19 samples came from the United States, Italy and Spain.

In the authors' workflow: How many nucleated cells were present was estimated from reference gene primer amplification. Sequencing used immunoSEQ multiplex PCR; TCRdb keeps in-frame clones, though not all of them. V and J calls and clone size follow that table, whereas D and trimming were derived from the DNA. The table records about 240,000 clones, over 90% of them present only once. A Seattle source enrolled patients during active infection and followed them longitudinally. Sequencing was performed on peripheral blood. This TCR was recovered from a man in his thirties or forties with COVID-19, enrolled during active disease.

Written as DNA, the CDR3 is TGTGCCTGGAGGGAGGGAGGAGGTTCACCCCTCCACTTT. Translation: CAWREGGGSPLHF. V and J are TRBV30 and TRBJ1-6, with unresolved D. The CDR3 spans 13 residues. Trimming cost V 3 bases and J 9 bases, with 12 bases left between them. Germline CDR1 GTSNPN, CDR2 SVGIG (reference sequence).